This TCR beta chain was profiled in a study of T-cell reconstitution after alpha-beta-depleted transplantation in children (TCRdb year 2016). Looking at the study overall: T-cell immune reconstitution after TCRalphabeta/CD19-depleted allogeneic hematopoietic cell transplantation in children was quantitatively tracked in the study by means of TCR repertoire profiling.

The method was PCR. This sample was sequenced with an Illumina HiSeq 2500. Molecular barcoding was employed in the preparation of TCR libraries, with unique molecular identifiers being used to normalize TCRbeta repertoire quantification. Clones were called with MiXCR by TCRdb after fastp trimmed the public reads at Q25, and only in-frame beta chains were retained. Each CDR3 protein gets just one entry, which takes the most common genes and DNA from the rows behind it. Across this sample there are around 380,000 distinct CDR3 sequences, with approximately 10% seen only once. About 5% of the sample is held by the ten biggest clonotypes. Trimming costs V 0 bases and J 2 bases, and their ends lie 8 bases apart. CDR1 and CDR2 were assigned from the germline V gene as SGHVS and FQNEAQ. The CDR3 measures 14 amino acids from cysteine to phenylalanine. Only the CDR3 portion is preserved as DNA: 42 bases, with reading frame beginning at the first base.

On this clonotype itself: The antigen it binds to is not known. One base away there is no much larger clone; base qualities are not given.

The material sequenced was PBMCs from the stem cell graft donor, taken from the stem cell graft. The clonotype originates from a human donor who donated a stem cell graft to a child with acute myeloid leukemia. The chain links TRBV7-8 with TRBJ2-7, with the D segment identity uncertain. The sequenced DNA: TGTGCCAGCAGCTTAGCAGTCACGGCCTACGAGCAGTACTTC. It translates to CASSLAVTAYEQYF.